This T cell receptor (beta chain) was identified in a study of blood T cells in healthy people across ages. Whole-study context: With template switching, about one barcoded beta molecule was captured per two T cells.

Trimming removed 3 bases at V and 5 bases at J, with 11 bases between. The CDR3 has 15 amino acids. Per the germline V gene, CDR1 is MDHEN and CDR2 is SYDVKM. This clonotype showed up just a few times. It was with a sample-barcoded 5' primer and a J-beta primer mix that a second PCR of roughly 7 to 12 cycles was run. Every individual sample yielded 3 million or more paired-end reads (each containing CDR3). TCRdb independently ran MiXCR on the 5' RACE reads; one entry per CDR3 protein. The profile shows some 700,000 distinct CDR3 sequences, about 20% of them singletons. The sequenced material came from blood. The chain is built from TRBV28 and TRBJ1-6; D gene uncertain. This sequence originates from a man between 65 and 85 years old in good health. The CDR3 nucleotides read TGTGCCAGCAGTTTGCCCACAGTAAATAATTCACCCCTCCACTTT. This sequence encodes CASSLPTVNNSPLHF.